What follows are 15 T cell receptor beta chains derived from one specimen sequenced in a study of T-cell reconstitution after alpha-beta-depleted transplantation in children. It was with unique molecular identifiers that the TCRbeta library was prepared. TCRdb passed the PCR reads through MiXCR, listing each CDR3 protein once. Found here are about 580,000 distinct CDR3 sequences, 25% to 30% of them singletons; the top ten hold about 35%. The sample here was PBMCs, taken before TCRalphabeta/CD19-depleted stem cell transplant. The source of these receptors is a boy less than two years old with Wiskott-Aldrich syndrome, due to receive a stem cell transplant.

The genes are TRBV5-1 and TRBJ2-7; 9 nucleotides line up with TRBD2. This CDR3 region has 15 residues. CDR1 and CDR2 from the germline V gene are SGHRS and YFSETQ. Trimming at V came to 2 bases and at J to 2 bases, leaving 5 bases not matched to a gene. DNA for the CDR3: TGCGCCAGCAGCTTTGGAGTAGCGGGAGCCTACGAGCAGTACTTC. This sequence encodes CASSFGVAGAYEQYF.

This clonotype was observed a few times. The chain employs TRBV5-1 and TRBJ2-3, with TRBD1 identical over 9 bases. The V gene end was trimmed by 5 bases and the J gene end by 3 bases; junction bases not matched to a gene: 1. The CDR3 totals 13 residues. Germline V CDR1 and CDR2: SGHRS, YFSETQ. The CDR3 DNA follows: TGCGCCAGCAGACAGGGGGCAACAGATACGCAGTATTTT. The encoded protein is CASRQGATDTQYF.

This clonotype was detected only a few times. The J gene is TRBJ2-4, the V gene TRBV5-6; 7 bases align to TRBD2. The CDR3 length is 15 residues. The junction had 11 bases not matched to a gene; V was cut back by 6 bases and J by 5 bases. Germline V gene sequence: CDR1 SGHDT, CDR2 YYEEEE. The CDR3: CASNNRGGTENIQYF. In DNA form, the CDR3 reads TGTGCCAGCAACAACCGGGGAGGGACCGAAAACATTCAGTACTTC. The variable domain in full, completed from reference TRBV5-6 and TRBJ2-4, reads DAGVTQSPTHLIKTRGQQVTLRCSPKSGHDTVSWYQQALGQGPQFIFQYYEEEERQRGNFPDRFSGHQFPNYSSELNVNALLLGDSALYLCASNNRGGTENIQYFGAGTRLSVL.

V and J are TRBV5-5 and TRBJ2-5; D gene ambiguous. V was cut by 1 base and J by 4 bases, with 20 bases left in between. The CDR3 is made up of 17 amino acids. The germline CDR1 and CDR2 sequences are SGHKS and YYEKEE (reference sequence). CDR3 coding DNA: TGTGCCAGCAGCTTGTTCTGGACCGCCCAGAAACTAGAGACCCAGTACTTC. Residues: CASSLFWTAQKLETQYF.

The chain couples TRBV20-1 to TRBJ1-1; 10 bases are a match to TRBD1. Trimming cost V 0 bases and J 0 bases; bases outside gene matches: 1. The CDR3 is made up of 15 amino acids. Germline V gives CDR1 DFQATT, CDR2 SNEGSKA (reference sequence). CDR3 nucleotide sequence: TGCAGTGCTAGAGAGACAGGGGGCATGAACACTGAAGCTTTCTTT. Residues: CSARETGGMNTEAFF.

This clonotype came up a few times. The chain recombines TRBV28 with TRBJ1-4; D gene uncertain. The CDR3 contains 15 residues. The germline gives CDR1 MDHEN, CDR2 SYDVKM. Trimming removed 6 bases at V and 7 bases at J, with 18 bases between. CDR3 nucleotides: TGTGCCAGCAGGGTATTAAACCCTATCGGTGAAAAACTGTTTTTT. Translated: CASRVLNPIGEKLFF.

V gene TRBV18 combines with J gene TRBJ2-5; no firm D call. V shed 0 bases and J shed 5 bases, with 10 bases lying between them. CDR1 KGHSH and CDR2 LQKENI come from the germline V gene. The CDR3 totals 14 residues. The CDR3 sequence: CASSPPGNRETQYF. The CDR3 DNA is TGTGCCAGCTCACCACCAGGGAATCGGGAGACCCAGTACTTC.

This clonotype appeared a single time. The chain has TRBV4-1 and TRBJ1-2; TRBD1 agrees at 7 bases. Germline loops: CDR1 MGHRA, CDR2 YSYEKL. V gave up 4 bases and J gave up 4 bases; unmatched junction bases: 21. This CDR3 has 19 amino acids. CDR3 nucleotide sequence: TGCGCCAGCAGCCGAAAAACCCGGGACAGCCCCAAGGGGAGCTATGGCTACACCTTC. Its translation is CASSRKTRDSPKGSYGYTF.

This clonotype was observed a few times. J is TRBJ1-5 and V is TRBV28; no clear D gene. V gave up 5 bases and J gave up 5 bases, with 7 bases separating them. The CDR3 covers 12 residues. In germline, CDR1 is MDHEN, CDR2 SYDVKM. CDR3 sequence reads: CASSPPDQPQHF. The CDR3 nucleotides are TGTGCCAGCAGTCCCCCCGATCAGCCCCAGCATTTT.

The chain couples TRBV6-1 to TRBJ1-5; D is ambiguous. Germline CDR1 reads MNHNS; CDR2 reads SASEGT. Trimming took off 2 bases at V and 0 bases at J, with 5 bases between the two ends. CDR3 length: 14 residues. The CDR3 DNA reads as TGTGCCAGCAGTGAATTAATTAGCAATCAGCCCCAGCATTTT. This gives the protein CASSELISNQPQHF.

This clonotype turned up a few times. The chain uses TRBV4-2 and TRBJ2-1; D ambiguous. The CDR3 contains 14 residues. Germline CDR1 and CDR2: LGHNA and YNFKEQ. V was shortened by 3 bases and J by 10 bases, with 16 bases between the two germline ends. CDR3: CASSHDHALGEQFF. CDR3 DNA: TGTGCCAGCAGCCATGATCATGCCCTAGGGGAGCAGTTCTTC.

This chain connects TRBV11-2 to TRBJ1-1; D might be TRBD1 (5 bases). The germline CDR1 and CDR2 sequences are SGHAT and FQNNGV. V lost 3 bases to trimming and J lost 5 bases, with 13 bases between them. The CDR3 runs to 14 residues. This CDR3 reads CASSFGRGGTEAFF. The CDR3 nucleotides read TGTGCCAGCAGCTTTGGGCGGGGCGGGACTGAAGCTTTCTTT.

This clonotype occurred a few times. The chain employs TRBV7-9 and TRBJ2-3; no definite D call. The germline gives CDR1 SEHNR, CDR2 FQNEAQ (reference sequence). The CDR3 has 14 amino acids. V shed 1 base and J shed 0 bases, with 5 bases lying between them. Here the CDR3 reads CASSLGDSTDTQYF. CDR3 DNA sequence: TGTGCCAGCAGCTTAGGAGATAGCACAGATACGCAGTATTTT.

The chain recombines TRBV6-5 with TRBJ1-2; D uncertain. The V end was cut by 0 bases, the J end by 3 bases, with 8 bases between. CDR1 is MNHEY, CDR2 SVGAGI, per germline. The CDR3 is 14 amino acids. CDR3 amino acids: CASSYSTRDYGYTF. CDR3 in DNA: TGTGCCAGCAGTTACTCGACACGGGACTATGGCTACACCTTC.

This clonotype was detected only a few times. The rearrangement uses TRBV5-1 and TRBJ2-3, with D perhaps matching TRBD2 (5 bases). Germline lookup yields CDR1 SGHRS and CDR2 YFSETQ. V shed 0 bases and J shed 3 bases, with 8 bases lying between them. The CDR3 is 14 amino acids. DNA of the CDR3: TGCGCCAGCAGCTTGGATGAGGGAACAGATACGCAGTATTTT. Its translation is CASSLDEGTDTQYF.